This T cell receptor (beta chain) was recovered during a study of HIV-infected children after antiretroviral therapy interruption. At the level of the study: Interruption-arm sampling covered weeks 0, 12, interruption end (24 or 48), and about 3 years post-study.

Germline loops: CDR1 ENHRY, CDR2 SYGVKD. This CDR3 is 12 amino acids long. V was cut by 10 bases and J by 3 bases, with 12 bases left in between. The treatment was: PENTA 11 planned treatment interruption arm or continuous ART arm. RNA-based 3' RACE libraries used unique molecular identifiers. TCRdb re-called the 3' RACE reads through MiXCR, storing one row per CDR3 protein. The sample records some 51,000 distinct CDR3 sequences, roughly 4.5% being singletons. This clonotype was observed many times. The rearrangement uses TRBV10-3 and TRBJ1-2, with D possibly matching TRBD1 (5 bases). The TCR originated in a pool of human donors with HIV. The sequences come from CD45RA+ CD4+ T cells from PBMCs, pooled from several time points, collected from a donor given antiretroviral therapy, either interrupted or continuous. Subset given: naive CD4+ CD45RA+ CD45RO- T cells. The CDR3 loop reads CATTGTDYGYTF. CDR3 DNA sequence: TGTGCCACTACCGGGACGGACTATGGCTACACCTTC.